A selection of T cell receptor beta chains follows, all from one sample in a study of post-analysis software for immune sequencing data. MiXCR was run by TCRdb on the PCR reads, yielding one entry per CDR3 protein. The sample holds 650,000 to 850,000 distinct CDR3 sequences, 35% to 55% seen once. Material: blood. All receptors come from a girl between 10 and 17 years old with multiple sclerosis. The CDR3 runs from the conserved cysteine through the conserved F or W. The order of the fields is D gene, J gene, clone size, V gene, CDR3 DNA, CDR3 protein. A D gene is named only where the DNA matches it firmly. Size values are once, few and many counts, or a class for expanded clones, and some rows have none.

d_gene: NA; j_gene: TRBJ2-5; abundance: few; v_gene: TRBV21-1; CDR3nt: TGTGCCAGCAGCAAAGTGGTGGAGACCCAGTACTTC; CDR3aa: CASSKVVETQYF
d_gene: TRBD1; j_gene: TRBJ2-7; abundance: few; v_gene: TRBV10-3; CDR3nt: TGTGCCATCAGTGAGGGCCAGGGGGAAAAAAGGGGGTCCTACGAGCAGTACTTC; CDR3aa: CAISEGQGEKRGSYEQYF
d_gene: NA; j_gene: TRBJ2-5; abundance: once; v_gene: TRBV10-3; CDR3nt: TGTGCCATCGGAGGAACAGGACTACAAGAGACCCAGTACTTC; CDR3aa: CAIGGTGLQETQYF
d_gene: NA; j_gene: TRBJ1-2; abundance: many; v_gene: TRBV5-1; CDR3nt: TGCGCCAGCAGCTTAGCGGGGACGGATAACTATGGCTACACCTTC; CDR3aa: CASSLAGTDNYGYTF
d_gene: NA; j_gene: TRBJ2-7; abundance: many; v_gene: TRBV7-2; CDR3nt: TGTGCCAGCAGCTTAGCGGGAGGTATCTACGAGCAGTACTTC; CDR3aa: CASSLAGGIYEQYF
d_gene: NA; j_gene: TRBJ2-5; abundance: few; v_gene: TRBV29-1; CDR3nt: TGCAGCGTTGTTCGACAAAATTGGGCCCAAGAGACCCAGTACTTC; CDR3aa: CSVVRQNWAQETQYF
d_gene: NA; j_gene: TRBJ2-6; abundance: few; v_gene: TRBV4-3; CDR3nt: TGCGCCAGCAGCCAAGCAGCGTCTCAGATCTCTGGGGCCAACGTCCTGACTTTC; CDR3aa: CASSQAASQISGANVLTF
d_gene: TRBD1; j_gene: TRBJ1-5; abundance: NA; v_gene: TRBV6-2/TRBV6-3; CDR3nt: TGTGCCAGCAGTGCGGACAGGGGTGGCTATAGCAATCAGCCCCAGCATTTT; CDR3aa: CASSADRGGYSNQPQHF
d_gene: TRBD1; j_gene: TRBJ2-3; abundance: many; v_gene: TRBV20-1; CDR3nt: TGCAGTGCTAGGCAGGGGGCGGATACGCAGTATTTT; CDR3aa: CSARQGADTQYF
d_gene: TRBD2; j_gene: TRBJ2-6; abundance: NA; v_gene: TRBV28; CDR3nt: TGTGCCAGCCAGGGACTAGCCGATGACTTCTCTGGGGCCAACGTCCTGACTTTC; CDR3aa: CASQGLADDFSGANVLTF
d_gene: TRBD2; j_gene: TRBJ2-3; abundance: NA; v_gene: TRBV4-3; CDR3nt: TGCGCCAGCAGCCAAATAGCGGGAGGTACGGCAGATACGCAGTATTTT; CDR3aa: CASSQIAGGTADTQYF